The 28 T cell receptor beta chains reported below all come from one sample, sequenced in a study of T cells after yellow fever vaccination. One entry per CDR3 protein, called by TCRdb with MiXCR from the 5' RACE reads. The sample gives 300,000 to 400,000 distinct CDR3 sequences, approximately 8% of which show up once; 17% is in the top ten. The sequencing here drew on PBMCs, taken approximately 40 days after the first yellow fever vaccination. The receptors were sampled from a man in his late teens or twenties who received the YFV17D yellow fever vaccine.

This clonotype was counted between two and nine times. The gene calls are TRBV5-1 and TRBJ2-7; no reliable D call. V lost 5 bases and J lost 1, with 7 bases in between. The CDR3 totals 12 residues. The germline gives CDR1 SGHRS, CDR2 YFSETQ. Here the CDR3 reads CASRGWSYEQYF. DNA for the CDR3: TGCGCCAGCAGGGGTTGGTCCTACGAGCAGTACTTC.

This clonotype was found a few times. This sequence joins TRBV7-2 and TRBJ2-2, with D perhaps TRBD1 (5 bases). V was shortened by 3 bases and J by 3 bases, with 14 bases between the two germline ends. The CDR3 has 16 amino acids. CDR1 is SGHTA and CDR2 is FQGNSA in the germline V gene. CDR3 coding DNA: TGTGCCAGCAGCTTTTACAGGAGACGGGACACCGGGGAGCTGTTTTTT. Protein sequence: CASSFYRRRDTGELFF.

This chain joins TRBV7-2 and TRBJ1-6; 7 bases align to TRBD1. V dropped 5 bases and J dropped 9; count of bases not matched to a gene: 10. The CDR3 is made up of 15 amino acids. CDR1 SGHTA and CDR2 FQGNSA come from the germline V gene. The CDR3 loop is CASSDQTGVTSPLHF. CDR3 in DNA: TGTGCCAGCAGCGACCAAACAGGGGTTACTTCACCCCTCCACTTT.

This clonotype was counted between two and nine times. This chain uses TRBV5-5 with TRBJ2-7, with a weak D call TRBD2 (6 bases). Germline CDR1 reads SGHKS; CDR2 reads YYEKEE (reference sequence). V lost 4 bases and J lost 0, with 11 bases in between. The CDR3 loop spans 14 amino acids. The CDR3 nucleotides read TGTGCCAGCAGCCATGGGCGGGACTCCTACGAGCAGTACTTC. Its protein product is CASSHGRDSYEQYF. Variable domain in full (rest from reference TRBV5-5 and TRBJ2-7): DAGVTQSPTHLIKTRGQQVTLRCSPISGHKSVSWYQQVLGQGPQFIFQYYEKEERGRGNFPDRFSARQFPNYSSELNVNALLLGDSALYLCASSHGRDSYEQYFGPGTRLTVT.

This clonotype was detected a few times. The V call is TRBV5-6, the J call TRBJ1-1; no reliable D call. In germline, CDR1 is SGHDT, CDR2 YYEEEE. This CDR3 spans 14 amino acids. V was trimmed by 2 bases and J by 1 base, leaving 9 bases between them. DNA of the CDR3: TGTGCCAGCAGCTTAGGCAGCAGGAACACTGAAGCTTTCTTT. Residues: CASSLGSRNTEAFF.

This clonotype was counted between two and nine times. The J gene is TRBJ2-1, the V gene TRBV18, with D perhaps TRBD2 (5 bases). Germline V gene data show CDR1 as KGHSH and CDR2 as LQKENI. The germline V and J ends were trimmed by 3 bases and 2 bases, with 17 bases remaining between them. The CDR3 loop spans 17 amino acids. In DNA, the CDR3 is TGTGCCAGCTCACCCATCTTAGGGAGAACCGCCTACAATGAGCAGTTCTTC. Protein product: CASSPILGRTAYNEQFF. The full variable domain, with the rest looked up from reference TRBV18 and TRBJ2-1, is NAGVMQNPRHLVRRRGQEARLRCSPMKGHSHVYWYRQLPEEGLKFMVYLQKENIIDESGMPKERFSAEFPKEGPSILRIQQVVRGDSAAYFCASSPILGRTAYNEQFFGPGTRLTVL.

This clonotype has a handful of counts. This chain joins TRBV10-3 and TRBJ1-2, with no clear D. V lost 3 bases, J lost 3 bases, and 17 bases lay in between. Germline V gene data show CDR1 as ENHRY and CDR2 as SYGVKD. This CDR3 region has 16 residues. CDR3 in DNA: TGTGCCATCAGTGATCGGCTGCCCACATCGGACTATGGCTACACCTTC. This translates into CAISDRLPTSDYGYTF.

The chain is built from TRBV7-9 and TRBJ1-2; no firm D call. The CDR3 spans 13 residues. Germline V gene sequence: CDR1 SEHNR, CDR2 FQNEAQ (reference sequence). The V gene lost 2 bases and the J gene lost 8 bases, with 12 bases spanning the gap. The CDR3 protein is CASSLSLAYGYTF. The CDR3 region has the DNA TGTGCCAGCAGCTTAAGCTTAGCATACGGCTACACCTTC.

The V call is TRBV19, the J call TRBJ2-7; TRBD2 aligns across 8 bases. The CDR3 runs to 13 residues. The germline CDR1 and CDR2 sequences are LNHDA and SQIVND (reference sequence). V lost 5 bases, J lost 2 bases, and 2 bases stayed unmatched. This CDR3 reads CASSPGGTYEQYV. CDR3 DNA sequence: TGTGCCAGTAGTCCGGGGGGGACCTACGAGCAGTACGTC.

This rearrangement joins TRBV6-1 to TRBJ1-1; 10 bases fit TRBD1. From germline, CDR1 is MNHNS and CDR2 SASEGT. The length of the CDR3 is 14 residues. Trimming at V came to 6 bases and at J to 6 bases, leaving 7 bases not matched to a gene. The CDR3 protein is CASSTGTGASEAFF. CDR3 nucleotides: TGTGCCAGCAGCACCGGGACAGGGGCTTCTGAAGCTTTCTTT.

This clonotype was seen a handful of times. The chain carries TRBV19 and TRBJ1-1; maybe TRBD1 (5 bases). V lost 4 bases to trimming and J lost 8 bases, with 8 bases between them. CDR1 is LNHDA, CDR2 SQIVND, per germline (reference sequence). CDR3 length: 11 amino acids. CDR3 bases: TGTGCCAGTAGTAGGGGCAGAGAAGCTTTCTTT. It encodes CASSRGREAFF.

The sample holds a few counts of this clonotype. The chain combines TRBV4-3 with TRBJ2-1, with D maybe TRBD2 (6 bases). Between the trimmed V and J ends, which lost 3 bases and 7 bases, there was a span of 10 bases. The CDR3 extends over 13 amino acids. Germline CDR1 LGHNA, CDR2 YSLEER. CDR3 DNA sequence: TGCGCCAGCAGCCACGCCCGGGGGAATGAGCAGTTCTTC. This encodes CASSHARGNEQFF.

This clonotype came up many times. The chain is built from TRBV6-2 or TRBV6-3 and TRBJ1-5; D might be TRBD1 (6 bases). The CDR3 contains 17 residues. The germline CDR1 and CDR2 sequences are MNHEY and SVGEGT. V lost 5 bases and J lost 4, with 21 bases in between. Here the CDR3 DNA reads TGTGCCAGCAGTCCCGCTGGGTCGTACAGGGCGAATCAGCCCCAGCATTTT. Protein: CASSPAGSYRANQPQHF.

This clonotype was picked up many times. The rearrangement links TRBV7-3 to TRBJ2-3, with D tentatively TRBD1 (6 bases). This CDR3 comprises 16 residues. V lost 4 bases and J lost 0, with 14 bases in between. CDR1 and CDR2 from the germline V gene are SGHTA and FQGTGA. This CDR3 reads CASSSYGQPSTDTQYF. As DNA, the CDR3 is TGTGCCAGCAGCTCGTACGGACAGCCCAGCACAGATACGCAGTATTTT.

This clonotype was seen a few times. CDR3 in amino acids: CASSPYNTGELFF. The DNA of the CDR3 is TGTGCCAGCAGCCCTTATAACACCGGGGAGCTGTTTTTT. The chain is built from TRBV3-1 and TRBJ2-2; unclear D gene. Germline V gene data show CDR1 as LGHDT and CDR2 as YNNKEL (reference sequence). There are 13 residues in the CDR3. Trimming took 4 bases from V and 2 from J, leaving 5 bases between them.

The chain couples TRBV20-1 to TRBJ2-1; the D is unclear. The CDR3 length is 14 residues. Germline values: CDR1 DFQATT, CDR2 SNEGSKA (reference sequence). Trimming shortened V by 7 bases and J by 2 bases, and 15 bases separated the two germline ends. CDR3 loop: CSVPLGTAYNEQFF. In DNA, the CDR3 is TGCAGTGTTCCCCTGGGCACCGCCTACAATGAGCAGTTCTTC.

This sequence joins TRBV3-1 and TRBJ2-7; D uncertain. Germline loops: CDR1 LGHDT, CDR2 YNNKEL (reference sequence). V lost 7 bases to trimming and J lost 3 bases, with 10 bases between them. The CDR3 is 12 amino acids. DNA of the CDR3: TGTGCCAGCATGGGTCCTCTCTACGAGCAGTACTTC. Amino acids: CASMGPLYEQYF.

This chain's CDR3 is CAISVDRATDTQYF. CDR3 coding DNA: TGTGCCATCAGTGTTGACAGGGCCACAGATACGCAGTATTTT. This chain uses TRBV10-3 with TRBJ2-3, with 7 bases lining up with TRBD1. Per the germline V gene, CDR1 is ENHRY and CDR2 is SYGVKD. Trimming removed 4 bases from V and 2 bases from J; junction bases left unmatched: 3. This CDR3 is 14 amino acids long.

This clonotype was counted only a few times. The chain has TRBV7-2 and TRBJ2-5, with D perhaps TRBD1 (6 bases). The CDR3 runs 17 residues. Germline V gene lookup returns CDR1 SGHTA and CDR2 FQGNSA. The V and J ends lost 0 bases and 1 base respectively, with 15 bases between them. The CDR3 nucleotides are TGTACCAGCAGCTTAGCCGACAGGAGGATAAGCCAAGAGACCCAGTACTTC. This encodes CTSSLADRRISQETQYF.

Only a few counts were recorded for this clonotype. The rearrangement uses TRBV5-1 and TRBJ2-1, with no clear D. From germline, CDR1 is SGHRS and CDR2 YFSETQ. The CDR3 contains 16 residues. With 4 bases removed from V and 0 bases from J, the gap between germline ends came to 14 bases. As DNA, the CDR3 is TGCGCCAGCAGCCCCTACCGGGTTCGCTCCTACAATGAGCAGTTCTTC. Protein sequence: CASSPYRVRSYNEQFF.

This clonotype turned up a few times. V gene TRBV6-5 combines with J gene TRBJ2-3; no firm D call. The CDR3 loop spans 14 amino acids. The germline V gene has CDR1 MNHEY and CDR2 SVGAGI. V lost 2 bases to trimming and J lost 2 bases, with 8 bases between them. The CDR3: CASSYRIATDTQYF. The CDR3 nucleotides are TGTGCCAGCAGTTACAGAATTGCCACAGATACGCAGTATTTT.

This clonotype occurred a few times. The chain has TRBV18 and TRBJ2-7, with TRBD1 identical over 9 bases. Trimming at V came to 2 bases and at J to 7 bases, leaving 9 bases not matched to a gene. Germline loops: CDR1 KGHSH, CDR2 LQKENI. This CDR3 contains 15 residues. CDR3 amino acids: CASSPDRGTSWEQYV. For the CDR3, the DNA is TGTGCCAGCTCACCAGACAGGGGGACCTCTTGGGAGCAGTACGTC.

This clonotype was recorded at least ten times. This chain uses TRBV20-1 with TRBJ2-5, with D hard to call. With 7 bases removed from V and 4 bases from J, the gap between germline ends came to 19 bases. Germline assignment: CDR1 DFQATT and CDR2 SNEGSKA (reference sequence). The CDR3 covers 14 residues. The CDR3 protein is CSVPPLAALETQYF. In DNA, the CDR3 is TGCAGTGTTCCGCCACTCGCGGCCCTAGAGACCCAGTACTTC.

As concerns this clonotype: An end of the junction does not agree with germline; a read error may underlie this. The chain is built from TRBV20-1 and TRBJ1-3, with D uncertain. Germline-derived CDR1 and CDR2 are DFQATT and SNEGSKA (reference sequence). This CDR3 has 15 amino acids. CDR3 DNA: TGCTGTGCTAGAGAGCAGGACGGCTCTGGAAACACCATATATTTT. Protein sequence: CCAREQDGSGNTIYF.

This clonotype was found a few times. This chain joins TRBV11-2 and TRBJ2-1; 10 nucleotides match TRBD2. V dropped 5 bases and J dropped 3; count of bases not matched to a gene: 7. The CDR3 contains 16 residues. Germline V gene sequence: CDR1 SGHAT, CDR2 FQNNGV. The CDR3, as DNA: TGTGCCAGCAGCGAAGCAGCGGGGGGGTTCTACAATGAGCAGTTCTTC. Translating gives CASSEAAGGFYNEQFF.

This clonotype occurred a few times. The chain links TRBV3-1 to TRBJ2-1, with unresolved D. Germline V lookup: CDR1 LGHDT, CDR2 YNNKEL (reference sequence). This CDR3 comprises 12 residues. Trimming removed 1 base from V and 8 bases from J, with 6 bases in between. The chain's CDR3 is CASSQGPDEQFF. As DNA, the CDR3 is TGTGCCAGCAGCCAAGGCCCCGATGAGCAGTTCTTC.

The rearrangement uses TRBV28 and TRBJ2-7; no clear D. V was pared by 6 bases and J by 4 bases, with 10 bases between. This CDR3 has 12 amino acids. Germline V lookup: CDR1 MDHEN, CDR2 SYDVKM. The CDR3 sequence is CASRLGRYEQYF. The CDR3 DNA reads as TGTGCCAGCAGGTTAGGACGGTACGAGCAGTACTTC.

By share of the sample, this clonotype is medium-sized (0.01 to 0.1%). The chain is built from TRBV5-1 and TRBJ2-7; TRBD1 matches 8 bases. CDR3 length equals 14 residues. The V gene's germline CDR1 is SGHRS and CDR2 YFSETQ. This chain's CDR3 is CASSLTSGTGTLFV. The CDR3 DNA reads as TGCGCCAGCAGCTTGACCTCCGGGACAGGCACATTGTTCGTC.